This T cell receptor beta chain was identified during a study of beta chain features in type 1 diabetes. V shed 4 bases and J 5 bases; nucleotides not matched to a gene: 1. The CDR3 covers 13 residues. CDR1 is ENHRY and CDR2 is SYGVKD in the germline V gene. This clone was counted between two and nine times. Of the isolated RNA, all was reverse transcribed, and so the sequenced material was expressed TCRB transcripts. The method was immunoSEQ multiplex PCR; TCRdb's version includes in-frame clones alone and lacks a portion of them. The sample lists some 500,000 clones; about an eighth were seen once. This TCR derives from a woman between 18 and 29 years old in good health. Sequences were obtained from naive CD4+ T cells from blood. V is TRBV10-3 and J is TRBJ2-3; 9 nucleotides line up with TRBD2. The CDR3 region is CAISATSGDTQYF. CDR3 DNA: TGTGCCATCAGTGCGACTAGCGGAGATACGCAGTATTTT.